The entry below describes one T cell receptor beta chain. The data are from a study of blood T cell repertoires in COVID-19. The table came from immunoSEQ multiplex PCR; TCRdb's copy has only in-frame clones and leaves some out. The sample comprises 190,000 or so clones, approximately 90% of which are singletons, and approximately 1.1% rests with the top ten. CDR1 is SEHNR and CDR2 is FQNEAQ in the germline V gene (reference sequence). Deletions cut 7 bases from V and 5 bases from J, with 21 bases between. This CDR3 is built from 15 residues. This TCR was sampled from a man aged 25-40 years who had recovered from COVID-19. This chain joins TRBV7-9 and TRBJ2-7; TRBD2 is a possible D gene (6 bases). The specimen sequenced was PBMCs or T cells enriched from blood (not recorded which). The CDR3 sequence is CASKLGRAREDEQYF. CDR3 bases: TGTGCCAGCAAATTGGGAAGGGCCAGGGAGGACGAGCAGTACTTC. Together with reference TRBV7-9 and TRBJ2-7, the CDR3 gives the full variable domain: DTGVSQNPRHKITKRGQNVTFRCDPISEHNRLYWYRQTLGQGPEFLTYFQNEAQLEKSRLLSDRFSAERPKGSFSTLEIQRTEQGDSAMYLCASKLGRAREDEQYFGPGTRLTVT.